These 18 T cell receptor beta chains share one sample of origin, sequenced in a study of T cell responses to AZD1222 COVID-19 vaccine. Generated by immunoSEQ multiplex PCR, the TCRdb table keeps only in-frame clones and is missing some. The sample includes roughly 130,000 clones, around 90% seen only once; the top ten take about 17%. The source was peripheral blood, collected on day 0 of MenACWY control vaccination. These receptors originate from an adult in good health.

A word on this clone: Other DNA sequences from this sample encode an identical CDR3 as well. The rearrangement joins TRBV5-1 to TRBJ2-3, with a possible D match to TRBD2 (6 bases). Germline V gene sequence: CDR1 SGHRS, CDR2 YFSETQ. This CDR3 is built from 14 residues. V lost 4 bases and J lost 3, with 12 bases in between. In DNA form, the CDR3 reads TGCGCCAGCAGCCCCGGGACTGGAACAGATACGCAGTATTTT. Amino acids: CASSPGTGTDTQYF.

The chain is built from TRBV11-2 and TRBJ1-6; D might be TRBD1 (5 bases). Trimming took off 2 bases at V and 6 bases at J, with 8 bases between the two ends. This CDR3 spans 14 amino acids. Germline lookup yields CDR1 SGHAT and CDR2 FQNNGV. The CDR3 DNA reads as TGTGCCAGCAGCTTACGGGGGGTTAATTCACCCCTCCACTTT. This sequence encodes CASSLRGVNSPLHF. Based on the CDR3 plus reference TRBV11-2 and TRBJ1-6, the full variable domain is EAGVAQSPRYKIIEKRQSVAFWCNPISGHATLYWYQQILGQGPKLLIQFQNNGVVDDSQLPKDRFSAERLKGVDSTLKIQPAKLEDSAVYLCASSLRGVNSPLHFGNGTRLTVT.

The rearrangement joins TRBV4-1 to TRBJ1-1; D gene ambiguous. Germline V gene sequence: CDR1 MGHRA, CDR2 YSYEKL. The length of the CDR3 is 16 residues. Trimming left V 6 bases short and J 0 bases short, with 17 bases between. CDR3 sequence (DNA): TGCGCCAGCAGTCGCATACTCGAACCCATGAACACTGAAGCTTTCTTT. Translated, it gives CASSRILEPMNTEAFF.

The J gene is TRBJ2-7, the V gene TRBV25-1; 12 bases line up with TRBD2. This CDR3 spans 13 amino acids. After removal of 8 bases from V and 2 bases from J, the junction contained 1 base not matched to a gene. Germline CDR1 and CDR2: MGHDK and SYGVNS. The CDR3 sequence is CASGLAGTYEQYF. The CDR3 DNA follows: TGTGCCAGCGGACTAGCGGGAACCTACGAGCAGTACTTC.

This sequence joins TRBV6-5 and TRBJ2-7; D is ambiguous. CDR3 length: 15 residues. The V end lost 2 bases, the J end lost 4 bases, and 15 bases lay between the germline ends. The germline CDR1 and CDR2 sequences are MNHEY and SVGAGI. The CDR3 bases are TGTGCCAGCAGTTACCGTAGTCCATCTTTATACGAGCAGTACTTC. The encoded protein is CASSYRSPSLYEQYF.

J is TRBJ2-1 and V is TRBV25-1; TRBD1 might be the D (6 bases). V was pared by 7 bases and J by 7 bases, with 14 bases between. CDR1 MGHDK and CDR2 SYGVNS come from the germline V gene. The CDR3 sequence is 13 residues long. CDR3 region: CASIGQGWNEQFF. CDR3 in DNA: TGTGCCAGCATAGGGCAGGGGTGGAATGAGCAGTTCTTC. Supplemented by reference TRBV25-1 and TRBJ2-1, the full variable domain reads EADIYQTPRYLVIGTGKKITLECSQTMGHDKMYWYQQDPGMELHLIHYSYGVNSTEKGDLSSESTVSRIRTEHFPLTLESARPSHTSQYLCASIGQGWNEQFFGPGTRLTVL.

The CDR3 sequence is CATSRAGTGGGGYGYTF. The CDR3 nucleotides read TGTGCCACCAGCAGAGCCGGGACAGGGGGCGGCGGCTATGGCTACACCTTC. This rearrangement joins TRBV15 to TRBJ1-2; 12 bases map to TRBD1. V gave up 1 base and J gave up 4 bases; unmatched junction bases: 7. This CDR3 is built from 17 residues. Looked up from germline, CDR1 is LNHNV and CDR2 is YYDKDF (reference sequence).

The chain employs TRBV2 and TRBJ2-7; D unresolved. Between the trimmed V and J ends, which lost 7 bases and 7 bases, there was a span of 11 bases. CDR1 and CDR2 (germline): SNHLY, FYNNEI. This CDR3 region has 11 residues. CDR3 sequence: CASTTAWEQYF. The CDR3 DNA reads TGTGCCAGCACGACGGCTTGGGAGCAGTACTTC.

CDR3 amino acids: CASSHPSPQGFGNTIYF. The CDR3 DNA follows: TGTGCCAGCAGCCATCCATCACCCCAGGGTTTTGGAAACACCATATATTTT. The V call is TRBV4-2, the J call TRBJ1-3; D might be TRBD1 (5 bases). V lost 3 bases and J lost 3, with 18 bases in between. The CDR3 extends over 17 amino acids. The germline CDR1 and CDR2 sequences are LGHNA and YNFKEQ.

V is TRBV5-4 and J is TRBJ2-7; D ambiguous. Trimming removed 4 bases from V and 5 bases from J, with 13 bases in between. Germline V gene sequence: CDR1 SGHNT, CDR2 YYREEE (reference sequence). This CDR3 is built from 13 residues. The CDR3 reads CASSLDGAHEQYF. The CDR3 region has the DNA TGTGCCAGCAGCCTGGATGGAGCGCACGAGCAGTACTTC. The full variable domain, with the rest looked up from reference TRBV5-4 and TRBJ2-7, is ETGVTQSPTHLIKTRGQQVTLRCSSQSGHNTVSWYQQALGQGPQFIFQYYREEENGRGNFPPRFSGLQFPNYSSELNVNALELDDSALYLCASSLDGAHEQYFGPGTRLTVT.

V is TRBV2 and J is TRBJ2-4; D not certain. The CDR3 covers 13 residues. The V end lost 8 bases, the J end lost 4 bases, and 12 bases lay between the germline ends. Per the germline V gene, CDR1 is SNHLY and CDR2 is FYNNEI. The DNA of the CDR3 is TGTGCCAGCGGGGTTTACGAGAAAAACATTCAGTACTTC. This encodes CASGVYEKNIQYF.

This chain uses TRBV9 with TRBJ2-7; D may be TRBD1 (6 bases). Germline V gene data show CDR1 as SGDLS and CDR2 as YYNGEE. CDR3 length: 14 amino acids. Trimming removed 1 base from V and 0 bases from J, with 8 bases in between. The chain's CDR3 is CASSVQGFSYEQYF. Written as DNA, the CDR3 is TGTGCCAGCAGCGTACAGGGGTTCTCCTACGAGCAGTACTTC.

The gene calls are TRBV5-1 and TRBJ2-7; 8 bases are a match to TRBD2. The CDR3 is made up of 15 amino acids. Germline V gene sequence: CDR1 SGHRS, CDR2 YFSETQ. V shed 2 bases, J shed 2 bases, and the junction held 6 bases outside the gene matches. The CDR3 nucleotides read TGCGCCAGCAGCTTTAGTACGGGAGGGGCCTACGAGCAGTACTTC. Translation: CASSFSTGGAYEQYF. The whole variable domain, filled in from reference TRBV5-1 and TRBJ2-7, reads KAGVTQTPRYLIKTRGQQVTLSCSPISGHRSVSWYQQTPGQGLQFLFEYFSETQRNKGNFPGRFSGRQFSNSRSEMNVSTLELGDSALYLCASSFSTGGAYEQYFGPGTRLTVT.

The V gene is TRBV6-5, the J gene TRBJ2-7; D unresolved. Trimming stripped 0 bases from V and 7 bases from J, with 7 bases between. The germline V gene has CDR1 MNHEY and CDR2 SVGAGI. The CDR3 is made up of 12 amino acids. The CDR3 bases are TGTGCCAGCAGTTACTCGGGTAGTGAGCAGTACTTC. Translation gives CASSYSGSEQYF.

This chain uses TRBV11-3 with TRBJ2-3; no definite D call. This CDR3 contains 16 residues. Germline values: CDR1 SGHNT, CDR2 YENEEA. V lost 1 base, J lost 6 bases, and 17 bases lay in between. The CDR3 region has the DNA TGTGCCAGCAGCTTAGGCTTTCAAGCCTCGCCCGATACGCAGTATTTT. This translates into CASSLGFQASPDTQYF.

The genes are TRBV18 and TRBJ1-1, with D uncertain. Per the germline V gene, CDR1 is KGHSH and CDR2 is LQKENI. V lost 6 bases to trimming and J lost 3 bases, with 2 bases between them. This CDR3 region has 10 residues. Here the CDR3 DNA reads TGTGCCAGCTCTGACACTGAAGCTTTCTTT. Its protein product is CASSDTEAFF.

This chain connects TRBV11-3 to TRBJ2-7; the D is unclear. Germline CDR1 reads SGHNT; CDR2 reads YENEEA. The V end lost 1 base, the J end lost 5 bases, and 12 bases lay between the germline ends. This CDR3 spans 14 amino acids. CDR3 sequence: CASSLGRNSNEQYF. DNA of the CDR3: TGTGCCAGCAGCTTAGGTCGGAATAGCAACGAGCAGTACTTC. Complete variable domain (other parts from reference TRBV11-3 and TRBJ2-7): EAGVVQSPRYKIIEKKQPVAFWCNPISGHNTLYWYLQNLGQGPELLIRYENEEAVDDSQLPKDRFSAERLKGVDSTLKIQPAELGDSAVYLCASSLGRNSNEQYFGPGTRLTVT.

The rearrangement uses TRBV7-9 and TRBJ1-6, with D possibly being TRBD1 (5 bases). Trimming took 5 bases from V and 0 from J, leaving 8 bases between them. There are 15 residues in the CDR3. The germline V gene encodes CDR1 SEHNR and CDR2 FQNEAQ (reference sequence). CDR3 sequence: CASSRQSSYNSPLHF. In nucleotides, the CDR3 is TGTGCCAGCAGCCGACAGAGCTCCTATAATTCACCCCTCCACTTT.